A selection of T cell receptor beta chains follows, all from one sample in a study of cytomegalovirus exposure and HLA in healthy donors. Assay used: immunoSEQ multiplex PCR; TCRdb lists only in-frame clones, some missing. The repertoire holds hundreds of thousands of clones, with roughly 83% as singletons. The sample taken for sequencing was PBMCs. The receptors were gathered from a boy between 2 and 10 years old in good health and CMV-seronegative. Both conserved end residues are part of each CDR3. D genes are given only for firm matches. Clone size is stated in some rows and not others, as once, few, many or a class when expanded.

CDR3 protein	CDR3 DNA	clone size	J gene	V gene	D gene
CASSIGGGLNEKLFF	TGTGCCAGTAGTATAGGCGGGGGTCTAAATGAAAAACTGTTTTTT	NA	TRBJ1-4	TRBV19	NA
CASSEGTEGSYEQYF	TGTGCCAGCAGTGAGGGGACAGAGGGGTCCTACGAGCAGTACTTC	few	TRBJ2-7	TRBV6-4	TRBD1
CASSQTGDSPLHF	TGTGCCAGCAGCCAAACAGGGGATTCACCCCTCCACTTT	NA	TRBJ1-6	TRBV6-6	TRBD1
CAWTGLFNWGSGANVLTF	TGTGCCTGGACGGGACTATTCAATTGGGGCTCTGGGGCCAACGTCCTGACTTTC	many	TRBJ2-6	TRBV30	TRBD2
CASSPLIKSYEKLFF	TGTGCCAGCAGTCCACTAATTAAGAGTTATGAAAAACTGTTTTTT	NA	TRBJ1-4	TRBV11-2	NA
CASGEMNTEAFF	TGTGCCAGCGGGGAGATGAACACTGAAGCTTTCTTT	NA	TRBJ1-1	TRBV5-4	NA
CASSYGQLGTQYF	TGTGCCAGCAGTTATGGACAGTTGGGGACCCAGTACTTC	NA	TRBJ2-5	TRBV6-5	NA
CASSGGGAQETQYF	TGTGCCAGCTCGGGAGGGGGGGCCCAAGAGACCCAGTACTTC	NA	TRBJ2-5	TRBV6-5	TRBD2
CASREVAPGELFF	TGTGCCAGCAGGGAGGTAGCCCCCGGGGAGCTGTTTTTT	NA	TRBJ2-2	TRBV2	NA
CASMTGDYEQYF	TGTGCCAGCATGACAGGAGACTACGAGCAGTACTTC	NA	TRBJ2-7	TRBV25-1	NA
CASSADREDGHTF	TGTGCCAGCAGCGCAGACAGGGAGGATGGCCACACCTTC	NA	TRBJ1-2	TRBV7-6	TRBD1
CASSYGTGVNEQFF	TGTGCCAGCAGCTACGGGACAGGGGTCAATGAGCAGTTCTTC	NA	TRBJ2-1	TRBV14	TRBD1
CASSGTQNTEAFF	TGTGCCAGCAGCGGAACACAGAACACTGAAGCTTTCTTT	NA	TRBJ1-1	TRBV9	NA
CASSGRVSYNEQFF	TGCGCCAGCAGTGGCAGGGTCTCCTACAATGAGCAGTTCTTC	NA	TRBJ2-1	TRBV5-1	NA
CSALQGKNEKLFF	TGCAGCGCCCTACAGGGGAAGAATGAAAAACTGTTTTTT	NA	TRBJ1-4	TRBV29-1	TRBD1
CASSGGLTEAFF	TGTGCCAGTAGTGGGGGACTCACTGAAGCTTTCTTT	NA	TRBJ1-1	TRBV19	NA
CASSWTSGEQETQYF	TGTGCTAGCAGCTGGACTAGCGGGGAACAAGAGACCCAGTACTTC	NA	TRBJ2-5	TRBV7-7	TRBD2
CASSQARGNTEAFF	TGCGCCAGCAGCCAAGCCCGGGGGAACACTGAAGCCTTCTTT	NA	TRBJ1-1	TRBV4-1	NA
CSVMTSGGYDTQYF	TGCAGCGTGATGACTAGCGGGGGGTACGATACGCAGTATTTT	NA	TRBJ2-3	TRBV29-1	TRBD2
CASSVDSMDEQFF	TGTGCCAGCAGCGTAGACAGTATGGATGAGCAGTTCTTC	NA	TRBJ2-1	TRBV9	NA
CAITPQGPNTEAFF	TGTGCCATCACCCCCCAGGGTCCGAACACTGAAGCTTTCTTT	once	TRBJ1-1	TRBV10-3	NA